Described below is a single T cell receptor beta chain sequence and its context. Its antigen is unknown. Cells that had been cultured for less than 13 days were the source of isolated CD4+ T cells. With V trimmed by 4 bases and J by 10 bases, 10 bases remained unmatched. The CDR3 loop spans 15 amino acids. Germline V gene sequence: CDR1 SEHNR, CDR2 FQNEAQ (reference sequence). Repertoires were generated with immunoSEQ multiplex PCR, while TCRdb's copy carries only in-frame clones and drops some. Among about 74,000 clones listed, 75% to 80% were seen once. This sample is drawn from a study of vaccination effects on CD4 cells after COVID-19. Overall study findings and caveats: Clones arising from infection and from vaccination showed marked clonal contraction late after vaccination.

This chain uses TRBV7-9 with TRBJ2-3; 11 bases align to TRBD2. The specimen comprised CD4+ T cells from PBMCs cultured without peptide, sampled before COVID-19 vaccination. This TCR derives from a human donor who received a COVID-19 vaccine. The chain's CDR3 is CASSSYTSGGMPQYF. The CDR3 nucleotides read TGTGCCAGCAGCTCTTATACTAGCGGGGGTATGCCGCAGTATTTT.